These 28 T cell receptor beta chains share one sample of origin, sequenced in a study of cytomegalovirus exposure and HLA in healthy donors. The PCR was carried out with 60 Vbeta primers and 13 Jbeta primers. The protocol was immunoSEQ multiplex PCR, while the TCRdb copy is restricted to in-frame clones and leaves out a portion. Among 150,000 to 200,000 clones listed, 70% to 90% were seen once. Sequencing was performed on PBMCs. Receptor source: a man aged 18-30 years in good health and CMV-seropositive.

This rearrangement joins TRBV6-6 to TRBJ1-6; D is undetermined. From germline, CDR1 is MNHNY and CDR2 SVGAGI (reference sequence). The CDR3 runs 15 residues. Between the trimmed V and J ends, which lost 0 bases and 4 bases, there was a span of 7 bases. The CDR3 DNA sequence: TGTGCCAGCAGTTACTCGTCGGTTTATAATTCACCCCTCCACTTT. Translating it yields CASSYSSVYNSPLHF.

The chain is built from TRBV9 and TRBJ1-1, with TRBD1 matching 10 bases. The CDR3 is made up of 15 amino acids. The germline V gene encodes CDR1 SGDLS and CDR2 YYNGEE. V was pared by 0 bases and J by 4 bases, with 3 bases of the junction left unmatched. CDR3 sequence: CASSVVGTGVTEAFF. In nucleotides, the CDR3 is TGTGCCAGCAGCGTAGTCGGGACAGGGGTCACTGAAGCTTTCTTT. The whole variable domain, filled in from reference TRBV9 and TRBJ1-1, reads DSGVTQTPKHLITATGQRVTLRCSPRSGDLSVYWYQQSLDQGLQFLIQYYNGEERAKGNILERFSAQQFPDLHSELNLSSLELGDSALYFCASSVVGTGVTEAFFGQGTRLTVV.

The table lists this clone with a count of one. The V call is TRBV5-1, the J call TRBJ2-7; the match to TRBD1 covers 7 bases. CDR3 length: 16 residues. V lost 4 bases, J lost 1 base, and 11 bases stayed unmatched. Per the germline V gene, CDR1 is SGHRS and CDR2 is YFSETQ. In DNA form, the CDR3 reads TGCGCCAGCAGCGCACAGGCAGGGGGAAGGTCCTACGAGCAGTACTTC. This sequence encodes CASSAQAGGRSYEQYF.

The chain recombines TRBV9 with TRBJ2-2; D is perhaps TRBD2 (5 bases). CDR3 length equals 16 residues. CDR1 and CDR2 (germline): SGDLS, YYNGEE. V gave up 0 bases and J gave up 4 bases, with 13 bases separating them. CDR3 protein: CASSVGHAGGTGELFF. The CDR3 DNA follows: TGTGCCAGCAGCGTAGGGCACGCCGGAGGCACCGGGGAGCTGTTTTTT. The whole variable domain, filled in from reference TRBV9 and TRBJ2-2, reads DSGVTQTPKHLITATGQRVTLRCSPRSGDLSVYWYQQSLDQGLQFLIQYYNGEERAKGNILERFSAQQFPDLHSELNLSSLELGDSALYFCASSVGHAGGTGELFFGEGSRLTVL.

The gene calls are TRBV5-1 and TRBJ2-2; the D gene is possibly TRBD1 (6 bases). The CDR3 consists of 14 residues. Trimming pared 4 bases from V and 5 bases from J, leaving 12 bases between. Germline assignment: CDR1 SGHRS and CDR2 YFSETQ. The CDR3 here is CASSPGQRTGELFF. The CDR3 region has the DNA TGCGCCAGCAGCCCCGGACAGAGAACCGGGGAGCTGTTTTTT.

The rearrangement links TRBV11-2 to TRBJ1-1; unclear D gene. In germline, CDR1 is SGHAT, CDR2 FQNNGV. The CDR3 totals 15 residues. V was cut by 1 base and J by 1 base, with 10 bases left in between. The CDR3 loop reads CASSLVAWQNTEAFF. In DNA, the CDR3 is TGTGCCAGCAGCTTAGTGGCCTGGCAGAACACTGAAGCTTTCTTT.

The V call is TRBV7-9, the J call TRBJ2-7; the D gene is possibly TRBD2 (6 bases). Looked up from germline, CDR1 is SEHNR and CDR2 is FQNEAQ (reference sequence). The CDR3 consists of 14 residues. V was cut by 5 bases and J by 0 bases, with 11 bases left in between. Written as DNA, the CDR3 is TGTGCCAGCAGCGCTAGCGAGAGCTCCTACGAGCAGTACTTC. Translating gives CASSASESSYEQYF.

The V and J genes are TRBV5-1 and TRBJ2-3, with 8 bases lining up with TRBD1. The germline V gene has CDR1 SGHRS and CDR2 YFSETQ. This CDR3 has 14 residues. Trimming took 3 bases from V and 5 from J; bases not matched to a gene: 5. DNA of the CDR3: TGCGCCAGCAGCTCGCAGGGGGCGGGAGATACGCAGTATTTT. Amino acids: CASSSQGAGDTQYF.

The gene calls are TRBV4-3 and TRBJ2-1; TRBD1 agrees at 8 bases. Germline values: CDR1 LGHNA, CDR2 YSLEER. The CDR3 is 15 residues long. Trimming cost V 1 base and J 8 bases; bases outside gene matches: 7. The CDR3 DNA reads TGCGCCAGCAGCCAAGGAGCAGGGGGCGGCTATGAGCAGTTCTTC. Amino acids: CASSQGAGGGYEQFF.

This chain links TRBV7-2 with TRBJ1-2, with 9 nucleotides matching TRBD1. With V trimmed by 6 bases and J by 7 bases, 9 bases remained unmatched. Germline V gene lookup returns CDR1 SGHTA and CDR2 FQGNSA. CDR3 length: 14 amino acids. CDR3 sequence (DNA): TGTGCCAGCAGTGCCCGGACAGGGGCGGGTGGCTACACCTTC. Its translation: CASSARTGAGGYTF.

The chain recombines TRBV5-1 with TRBJ2-5; TRBD2 is a possible D gene (6 bases). CDR1 and CDR2 from the germline V gene are SGHRS and YFSETQ. The CDR3 runs 14 residues. V lost 3 bases and J lost 1, with 10 bases in between. DNA for the CDR3: TGCGCCAGCAGCTGGACCGGGAGCCAAGAGACCCAGTACTTC. Its translation: CASSWTGSQETQYF.

The J gene is TRBJ2-1, the V gene TRBV4-1; the match to TRBD1 covers 9 bases. Unmatched junction bases numbered 2, after V lost 1 base and J lost 4 bases. CDR3 length: 15 residues. Germline CDR1 and CDR2: MGHRA and YSYEKL. The CDR3 loop reads CASSQVGTGYNEQFF. The CDR3 DNA is TGCGCCAGCAGCCAAGTGGGGACAGGGTACAATGAGCAGTTCTTC.

The J gene is TRBJ2-1, the V gene TRBV10-2, with TRBD1 matching over 8 bases. CDR3 length equals 15 residues. Trimming removed 6 bases from V and 4 bases from J; junction bases left unmatched: 8. Germline lookup yields CDR1 WSHSY and CDR2 SAAADI. The CDR3 DNA follows: TGCGCCAGCAGCACCGGGACAGGATCATACAATGAGCAGTTCTTC. Translation gives CASSTGTGSYNEQFF.

The chain carries TRBV5-8 and TRBJ1-1; a possible D gene is TRBD1 (6 bases). V was trimmed by 4 bases and J by 5 bases, leaving 18 bases between them. The CDR3 is 15 residues long. From germline, CDR1 is SGHTS and CDR2 YDEGEE. The CDR3 reads CASSTLAGAGTEAFF. DNA for the CDR3: TGTGCCAGCAGCACCCTGGCGGGGGCAGGAACTGAAGCTTTCTTT. Full variable domain (rest looked up from reference TRBV5-8 and TRBJ1-1): EAGVTQSPTHLIKTRGQQATLRCSPISGHTSVYWYQQALGLGLQFLLWYDEGEERNRGNFPPRFSGRQFPNYSSELNVNALELEDSALYLCASSTLAGAGTEAFFGQGTRLTVV.

The rearrangement links TRBV9 to TRBJ1-2; no definite D call. Trimming removed 3 bases from V and 8 bases from J, with 20 bases in between. This CDR3 comprises 15 residues. CDR1 and CDR2 from the germline V gene are SGDLS and YYNGEE. The CDR3 spells CASSARGLQTGGYTF. The CDR3 DNA follows: TGTGCCAGCAGCGCTCGAGGGCTCCAAACGGGGGGCTACACCTTC. The full variable domain, completed using reference TRBV9 and TRBJ1-2, is DSGVTQTPKHLITATGQRVTLRCSPRSGDLSVYWYQQSLDQGLQFLIQYYNGEERAKGNILERFSAQQFPDLHSELNLSSLELGDSALYFCASSARGLQTGGYTFGSGTRLTVV.

This chain connects TRBV19 to TRBJ1-1; 7 positions match TRBD1. This CDR3 contains 14 residues. Looked up from germline, CDR1 is LNHDA and CDR2 is SQIVND (reference sequence). J was trimmed by 0 bases and V by 7 bases; bases with no gene match: 5. The CDR3 here is CASMSTGVNTEAFF. In DNA form, the CDR3 reads TGTGCCAGTATGAGTACAGGGGTGAACACTGAAGCTTTCTTT.

The CDR3 nucleotides read TGTGCCAGCTCACCGGGGCGAGTCAGTGAGCAGTTCTTC. It is translated as CASSPGRVSEQFF. V gene TRBV18 combines with J gene TRBJ2-1, with TRBD1 as a possible D gene (5 bases). The germline V gene encodes CDR1 KGHSH and CDR2 LQKENI. Trimming pared 3 bases from V and 9 bases from J, leaving 12 bases between. The CDR3 is made up of 13 amino acids.

The rearrangement joins TRBV7-2 to TRBJ2-3, with 8 positions matching TRBD1. Per the germline V gene, CDR1 is SGHTA and CDR2 is FQGNSA. The CDR3 has 16 residues. V was clipped by 2 bases and J by 4 bases; unmatched bases: 8. The CDR3 region is CASSLLAGGNADTQYF. CDR3 DNA sequence: TGTGCCAGCAGCTTACTAGCAGGGGGCAACGCAGATACGCAGTATTTT.

J is TRBJ1-1 and V is TRBV9, with 8 bases matching TRBD1. Looked up from germline, CDR1 is SGDLS and CDR2 is YYNGEE. Losses at the gene ends were 0 bases for V and 5 bases for J; bases not matched to a gene: 12. The CDR3 has 17 amino acids. CDR3 nucleotides: TGTGCCAGCAGCGTAGCCCCCGACAGGGGCAGGGGAACTGAAGCTTTCTTT. Translated, it gives CASSVAPDRGRGTEAFF.

This clone was counted a single time. The chain is built from TRBV7-9 and TRBJ2-3; TRBD1 might be the D (6 bases). Germline V gene lookup returns CDR1 SEHNR and CDR2 FQNEAQ (reference sequence). This CDR3 spans 14 amino acids. V lost 5 bases and J 6 bases, leaving 15 bases between the germline ends. The CDR3 sequence is CASSIQGLGDTQYF. The CDR3 DNA follows: TGTGCCAGCAGCATACAGGGTCTTGGGGATACGCAGTATTTT.

A single count supports this clone. CDR3 nucleotides: TGTGCCACTAGACAGGGGTTGGATTCACCCCTCCACTTT. This encodes CATRQGLDSPLHF. The rearrangement uses TRBV21-1 and TRBJ1-6; TRBD1 reflects the table's D call only, with no check against the DNA. TRBV21-1 is assigned pseudogene status. This CDR3 is built from 13 residues.

As regards this clone: In the same sample, other DNA sequences code for this CDR3. The CDR3 spells CAWSVRRGNQPQHF. The DNA for the CDR3 is TGTGCCTGGAGTGTCAGGCGGGGCAATCAGCCCCAGCATTTT. V is TRBV30 and J is TRBJ1-5, with D unclear. This CDR3 region has 14 residues. CDR1 and CDR2 (germline): GTSNPN, SVGIG (reference sequence). V shed 0 bases and J shed 2 bases, with 8 bases lying between them. The full variable domain, completed using reference TRBV30 and TRBJ1-5, is SQTIHQWPATLVQPVGSPLSLECTVEGTSNPNLYWYRQAAGRGLQLLFYSVGIGQISSEVPQNLSASRPQDRQFILSSKKLLLSDSGFYLCAWSVRRGNQPQHFGDGTRLSIL.

The CDR3 spells CASSLYGTGVPDTQYF. The CDR3 nucleotides read TGTGCCAGCAGCTTGTACGGGACAGGGGTTCCAGATACGCAGTATTTT. This rearrangement joins TRBV7-2 to TRBJ2-3; TRBD1 agrees at 10 bases. This CDR3 has 16 residues. The germline CDR1 and CDR2 sequences are SGHTA and FQGNSA. After removal of 3 bases from V and 4 bases from J, the junction contained 7 bases not matched to a gene.

There are a few counts of this clone. The chain links TRBV5-8 to TRBJ2-4, with D maybe TRBD2 (5 bases). V was shortened by 4 bases and J by 9 bases, with 14 bases between the two germline ends. Per the germline V gene, CDR1 is SGHTS and CDR2 is YDEGEE. The CDR3 sequence is 13 residues long. The CDR3 loop is CASSPGGSGIQYF. CDR3 nucleotides: TGTGCCAGCAGCCCCGGAGGATCGGGCATTCAGTACTTC. The whole variable domain, filled in from reference TRBV5-8 and TRBJ2-4, reads EAGVTQSPTHLIKTRGQQATLRCSPISGHTSVYWYQQALGLGLQFLLWYDEGEERNRGNFPPRFSGRQFPNYSSELNVNALELEDSALYLCASSPGGSGIQYFGAGTRLSVL.

The chain links TRBV9 to TRBJ2-7; TRBD2 is a possible D gene (6 bases). Trimming shortened V by 0 bases and J by 6 bases, and 19 bases separated the two germline ends. This CDR3 comprises 16 residues. Germline V CDR1 and CDR2: SGDLS, YYNGEE. This CDR3 is CASSVGAGTLPGEQYF. The CDR3 region has the DNA TGTGCCAGCAGCGTAGGGGCCGGGACTCTCCCAGGCGAGCAGTACTTC.

This chain joins TRBV18 and TRBJ2-5; TRBD2 might be the D (5 bases). Trimming stripped 0 bases from V and 5 bases from J, with 7 bases between. The CDR3 contains 13 residues. From germline, CDR1 is KGHSH and CDR2 LQKENI. The chain's CDR3 is CASSPPSGETQYF. The CDR3 DNA reads TGTGCCAGCTCACCACCGAGCGGTGAGACCCAGTACTTC. Based on the CDR3 plus reference TRBV18 and TRBJ2-5, the full variable domain is NAGVMQNPRHLVRRRGQEARLRCSPMKGHSHVYWYRQLPEEGLKFMVYLQKENIIDESGMPKERFSAEFPKEGPSILRIQQVVRGDSAAYFCASSPPSGETQYFGPGTRLLVL.

The chain employs TRBV9 and TRBJ2-2, with a tentative D call TRBD2 (7 bases). Germline CDR1 and CDR2: SGDLS and YYNGEE. The CDR3 loop spans 15 amino acids. Trimming stripped 0 bases from V and 7 bases from J, with 13 bases between. CDR3: CASSVGSGGHGELFF. The CDR3 coding sequence is TGTGCCAGCAGCGTAGGTTCGGGGGGCCACGGGGAGCTGTTTTTT.

The V and J genes are TRBV10-2 and TRBJ1-3; a weak D match, TRBD1 (5 bases). CDR3 length equals 16 residues. Trimming took off 6 bases at V and 2 bases at J, with 17 bases between the two ends. Per the germline V gene, CDR1 is WSHSY and CDR2 is SAAADI. The CDR3 nucleotides are TGCGCCAGCAGGGGTTACAGGCCTTCGGCTGGAAACACCATATATTTT. This translates into CASRGYRPSAGNTIYF.